Included here is one T cell receptor beta chain sequence, with context. Its target is not known. This sample is part of a study of shared clonotypes between healthy human individuals. At the level of the study: Plates per donor: three CD4 naive, three CD4 memory, two CD8 naive, one CD8 memory. Study results and caveats: Tissues were not sampled, only blood, and their repertoires likely differ.

Germline CDR1 SGHTA, CDR2 FQGTGA. The CDR3 totals 14 residues. Trimming cost V 2 bases and J 0 bases, with 7 bases left between them. Deep-level assay runs were performed. The repertoire was sequenced with immunoSEQ multiplex PCR; TCRdb's copy has only in-frame clones and lacks some. Here the sample spans a few hundred thousand clones, more than 95% being singletons. Recent vaccinations or acute infections were absent in the healthy HIV-negative adult donors. J is TRBJ1-1 and V is TRBV7-3; D possibly corresponds to TRBD1 (5 bases). The clonotype was recovered from a woman aged 25 to 45 in good health. Sequencing used naive CD4+ T cells sorted from blood. Subset described: CD45RA+ positively selected. The CDR3 DNA is TGTGCCAGCAGCTTATGGGGCCTGAACACTGAAGCTTTCTTT. It translates to CASSLWGLNTEAFF. Complete variable domain (other parts from reference TRBV7-3 and TRBJ1-1): GAGVSQTPSNKVTEKGKYVELRCDPISGHTALYWYRQSLGQGPEFLIYFQGTGAADDSGLPNDRFFAVRPEGSVSTLKIQRTERGDSAVYLCASSLWGLNTEAFFGQGTRLTVV.